This is a list of T cell receptor beta chains from one sample in a study of blood T cell repertoires in COVID-19. Sequenced by immunoSEQ multiplex PCR; TCRdb stores in-frame clones only, minus some. The table lists around 75,000 clones, around 80% of them singletons, with less than 15% in the top ten. The source material was peripheral blood. These receptors were taken from a man in his forties or fifties with COVID-19, enrolled during active disease. The CDR3 runs from the conserved cysteine through the conserved F or W. The D gene is left open where the match is weak. Size tells how often a clone was seen (once, few, many) or the class of an expanded clone, and some rows leave it out.

TRBD1	TRBV3-1/TRBV3-2	TRBJ1-4	NA	CASSPGDRGTEKLFF	TGTGCCAGCAGCCCCGGTGACAGGGGAACTGAAAAACTGTTTTTT
NA	TRBV6-6	TRBJ1-5	NA	CASRQTFSQPQHF	TGTGCCAGCAGACAGACATTCTCTCAGCCCCAGCATTTT
NA	TRBV19	TRBJ1-2	NA	CASTSQVRDGYTF	TGTGCCAGTACCTCGCAGGTCAGGGATGGCTACACCTTC
NA	TRBV10-3	TRBJ2-5	NA	CAISMVETPETQYF	TGTGCCATCAGCATGGTGGAGACCCCAGAGACCCAGTACTTC
TRBD2	TRBV27	TRBJ2-2	NA	CASRGERGGYTGELFF	TGTGCCAGCAGGGGTGAGCGGGGGGGATACACCGGGGAGCTGTTTTTT
TRBD1	TRBV5-1	TRBJ1-6	NA	CASSLSGTGGNSPLHF	TGCGCCAGCAGCCTGTCCGGGACAGGGGGCAATTCACCCCTCCACTTT
NA	TRBV11-1	TRBJ1-2	NA	CASSLEQGRYGYTF	TGTGCCAGCAGCTTAGAACAGGGAAGGTATGGCTACACCTTC
TRBD2	TRBV7-3	TRBJ2-2	NA	CASSQGLAGTTGELFF	TGTGCCAGCAGCCAGGGACTAGCGGGGACCACCGGGGAGCTGTTTTTT
NA	TRBV11-2	TRBJ1-4	NA	CASSASEKLFF	TGTGCCAGCAGCGCGAGTGAAAAACTGTTTTTT
NA	TRBV11-2	TRBJ2-4	NA	CASSPKNIQYF	TGTGCCAGCAGCCCAAAAAACATTCAGTACTTC
TRBD1	TRBV6-5	TRBJ1-6	NA	CASIEQGANSPLHF	TGTGCCAGCATAGAGCAGGGGGCGAATTCACCCCTCCACTTT
TRBD2	TRBV27	TRBJ2-1	NA	CASSQTSGADNEQFF	TGTGCCAGCAGCCAGACTAGCGGGGCGGACAATGAGCAGTTCTTC
NA	TRBV12-3/TRBV12-4	TRBJ1-2	NA	CASSSDGVYGYTF	TGTGCCAGCAGCTCCGACGGGGTCTATGGCTACACCTTC
NA	TRBV3-1/TRBV3-2	TRBJ1-1	NA	CASSPRQGMNTEAFF	TGTGCCAGCAGCCCGAGGCAGGGAATGAACACTGAAGCTTTCTTT
NA	TRBV6-6	TRBJ1-6	NA	CASREDGYNSPLHF	TGTGCCAGCAGGGAGGACGGATATAATTCACCCCTCCACTTT
NA	TRBV7-2	TRBJ1-1	NA	CASSLGPRKNTEAFF	TGTGCCAGCAGCTTAGGCCCCAGGAAGAACACTGAAGCTTTCTTT
NA	TRBV29-1	TRBJ1-1	NA	CSVAGWQGNTEAFF	TGCAGCGTTGCTGGGTGGCAGGGGAACACTGAAGCTTTCTTT
NA	TRBV6-5	TRBJ2-1	NA	CASMQRARVYNEQFF	TGTGCCAGCATGCAGAGGGCCCGAGTCTACAATGAGCAGTTCTTC
TRBD2	TRBV27	TRBJ2-1	NA	CASSTGLGSGNEQFF	TGTGCCAGCAGTACCGGACTAGGAAGTGGCAATGAGCAGTTCTTC
TRBD2	TRBV5-1	TRBJ2-5	few	CASSWGTSGNQETQYF	TGCGCCAGCAGCTGGGGGACTAGCGGAAATCAAGAGACCCAGTACTTC
NA	TRBV2	TRBJ1-5	NA	CASSSLEGAAGNQPQHF	TGTGCCAGCAGCTCCCTGGAAGGGGCAGCAGGCAATCAGCCCCAGCATTTT
NA	TRBV6-5	TRBJ1-1	NA	CASSPRRRNTEAFF	TGTGCCAGCAGTCCGCGGAGGCGGAACACTGAAGCTTTCTTT
TRBD1	TRBV5-1	TRBJ1-3	once	CASSSVTGGASGNTIYF	TGCGCCAGCAGCTCCGTTACAGGGGGCGCTTCTGGAAACACCATATATTTT
NA	TRBV7-9	TRBJ1-2	few	CASSPLRVDGYTF	TGTGCCAGCAGCCCGTTGCGGGTAGATGGCTACACCTTC
NA	TRBV21-1	TRBJ1-5	few	CASSKVNSTGNQPQHF	TGTGCCAGCAGCAAAGTTAATTCGACAGGGAATCAGCCCCAGCATTTT
NA	TRBV6-1	TRBJ2-1	NA	CASSEGEYNEQFF	TGTGCCAGCAGTGAGGGAGAATACAATGAGCAGTTCTTC
TRBD1	TRBV7-3	TRBJ2-3	NA	CASSSQQGAGTDTQYF	TGTGCCAGCAGCTCCCAACAGGGGGCGGGCACAGATACGCAGTATTTT
TRBD1	TRBV27	TRBJ2-3	NA	CASSPSTGQFFTGTDTQYF	TGTGCCAGCAGCCCCTCGACGGGACAGTTTTTTACTGGCACAGATACGCAGTATTTT
NA	TRBV19	TRBJ2-3	once	CASSVESTRPDTQYF	TGTGCCAGTAGTGTAGAATCGACTAGGCCAGATACGCAGTATTTT
TRBD1	TRBV30	TRBJ2-5	NA	CASQPDRGLETQYF	TGTGCCTCCCAACCGGACAGGGGGCTTGAGACCCAGTACTTC
NA	TRBV27	TRBJ1-2	NA	CASTLKGGKKGYTF	TGTGCCAGCACCCTAAAGGGAGGCAAGAAGGGCTACACCTTC
NA	TRBV5-4	TRBJ2-5	NA	CASSLGGRQETQYF	TGTGCCAGCAGCTTGGGGGGGCGGCAGGAGACCCAGTACTTC
NA	TRBV7-3	TRBJ2-2	once	CASSAGTGELFF	TGTGCCAGCAGCGCCGGGACCGGGGAGCTGTTTTTT
NA	TRBV6-2/TRBV6-3	TRBJ2-7	NA	CASSYKRGKEQYF	TGTGCCAGCAGTTACAAACGGGGTAAGGAGCAGTACTTC
TRBD1	TRBV28	TRBJ2-6	NA	CASSPPTGGSGANVLTF	TGTGCCAGCAGTCCTCCGACAGGGGGGTCTGGGGCCAACGTCCTGACTTTC
TRBD1	TRBV29-1	TRBJ1-2	NA	CSARQGEGYGYTF	TGCAGCGCCCGACAGGGGGAGGGCTATGGCTACACCTTC
TRBD2	TRBV19	TRBJ2-7	NA	CASSPGGGSSYEQYF	TGTGCCAGTTCCCCTGGGGGGGGAAGCTCCTACGAGCAGTACTTC
NA	TRBV12-1	TRBJ2-5	NA	CASSFSRGRWGTQYF	TGTGCCAGCAGCTTCAGCAGGGGGCGTTGGGGGACCCAGTACTTC
NA	TRBV19	TRBJ2-7	once	CASSKENTYEQYF	TGTGCCAGTAGTAAAGAAAACACCTACGAGCAGTACTTC
NA	TRBV18	TRBJ1-3	NA	CASSIQGNQDTIYF	TGTGCCAGCTCAATCCAGGGGAACCAGGACACCATATATTTT
TRBD2	TRBV3-1/TRBV3-2	TRBJ2-5	NA	CASSQDSLAGNQETQYF	TGTGCCAGCAGCCAAGATTCACTAGCGGGGAACCAAGAGACCCAGTACTTC
TRBD1	TRBV27	TRBJ1-2	NA	CASSPYTQGAGYGYTF	TGTGCCAGCAGTCCCTACACACAGGGGGCTGGCTATGGCTACACCTTC
TRBD2	TRBV7-9	TRBJ2-5	NA	CTSSSSWQRERGNEETQYF	TGTACCAGCAGCTCCTCCTGGCAGCGGGAGAGAGGTAATGAAGAGACCCAGTACTTC
NA	TRBV7-2	TRBJ2-7	NA	CASSRRGDSSSSYEQYF	TGTGCCAGCAGCCGTCGCGGGGACTCCTCGAGCTCCTACGAGCAGTACTTC
TRBD1	TRBV29-1	TRBJ1-4	once	CSVRPRDREFF	TGCAGCGTTCGCCCCCGGGACAGGGAGTTTTTT
TRBD1	TRBV28	TRBJ1-5	NA	CASSPGQGYQPQHF	TGTGCCAGCAGCCCCGGACAGGGCTATCAGCCCCAGCATTTT
TRBD2	TRBV29-1	TRBJ2-3	NA	CSLGGIGTDTQYF	TGCAGCCTCGGGGGGATCGGCACAGATACGCAGTATTTT
NA	TRBV6-1	TRBJ1-6	NA	CASSESSSYNSPLHF	TGTGCCAGCAGTGAATCGAGCTCCTATAATTCACCCCTCCACTTT
TRBD1	TRBV5-3	TRBJ1-6	NA	CARSREFLSTGSNSPLHF	TGTGCCAGAAGCCGAGAGTTTTTATCGACAGGGTCGAATTCACCCCTCCACTTT
TRBD1	TRBV19	TRBJ1-4	NA	CASSPPDRIGEKLFF	TGTGCCAGTAGTCCGCCGGACAGGATAGGAGAAAAACTGTTTTTT
NA	TRBV6-5	TRBJ1-4	NA	CASSYSQVDEKLFF	TGTGCCAGCAGTTACTCTCAGGTGGATGAAAAACTGTTTTTT
NA	TRBV10-3	TRBJ1-1	once	CAISGPPTHTGTNTEAFF	TGTGCCATCAGTGGACCTCCGACACACACAGGGACGAACACTGAAGCTTTCTTT
TRBD2	TRBV19	TRBJ2-5	NA	CASSSIASATSGGETQYF	TGTGCCAGTAGTTCCATCGCAAGCGCGACTAGCGGGGGTGAGACCCAGTACTTC
NA	TRBV4-2	TRBJ1-2	NA	CASSQGEGGVYGYTF	TGTGCCAGCAGCCAAGGTGAAGGGGGGGTATATGGCTACACCTTC
TRBD2	TRBV4-3	TRBJ2-5	NA	CASSQDSSGGVAETQYF	TGCGCCAGCAGCCAAGATTCCAGCGGGGGGGTGGCAGAGACCCAGTACTTC
TRBD2	TRBV5-1	TRBJ2-5	few	CASSKQAGGKETQYF	TGCGCCAGCAGCAAACAAGCGGGGGGCAAAGAGACCCAGTACTTC
TRBD1	TRBV14	TRBJ2-7	NA	CASSQAGTGLYEQYF	TGTGCCAGCAGCCAAGCCGGGACAGGCCTTTACGAGCAGTACTTC